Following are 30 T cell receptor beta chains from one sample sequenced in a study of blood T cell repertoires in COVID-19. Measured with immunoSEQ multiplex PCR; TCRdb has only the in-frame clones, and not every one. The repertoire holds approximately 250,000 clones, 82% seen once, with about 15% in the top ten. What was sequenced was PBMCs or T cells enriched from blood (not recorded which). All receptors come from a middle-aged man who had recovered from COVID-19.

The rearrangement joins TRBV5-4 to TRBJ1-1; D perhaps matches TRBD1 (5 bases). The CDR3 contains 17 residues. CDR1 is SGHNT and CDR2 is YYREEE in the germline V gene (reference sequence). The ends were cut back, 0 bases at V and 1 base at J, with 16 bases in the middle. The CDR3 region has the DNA TGTGCCAGCAGCTTGGGTTCTCCTAGGGGCGGGAACACTGAAGCTTTCTTT. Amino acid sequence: CASSLGSPRGGNTEAFF.

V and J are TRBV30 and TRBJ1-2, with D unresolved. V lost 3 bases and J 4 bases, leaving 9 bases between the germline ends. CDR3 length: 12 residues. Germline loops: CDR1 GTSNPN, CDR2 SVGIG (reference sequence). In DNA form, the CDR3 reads TGTGCCTGGAGATCGGTTCGCTATGGCTACACCTTC. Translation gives CAWRSVRYGYTF.

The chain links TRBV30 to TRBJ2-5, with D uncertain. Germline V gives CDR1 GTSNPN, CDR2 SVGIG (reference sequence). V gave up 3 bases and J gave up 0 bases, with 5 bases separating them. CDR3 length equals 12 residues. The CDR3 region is CAWRRYQETQYF. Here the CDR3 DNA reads TGTGCCTGGAGGAGATACCAAGAGACCCAGTACTTC.

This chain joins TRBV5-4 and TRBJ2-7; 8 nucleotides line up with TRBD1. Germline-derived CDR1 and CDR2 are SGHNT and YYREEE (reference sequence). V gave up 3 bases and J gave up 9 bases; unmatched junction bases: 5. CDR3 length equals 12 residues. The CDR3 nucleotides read TGTGCCAGCAGCTCACCCGGACAGGGGCAGTACTTC. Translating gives CASSSPGQGQYF.

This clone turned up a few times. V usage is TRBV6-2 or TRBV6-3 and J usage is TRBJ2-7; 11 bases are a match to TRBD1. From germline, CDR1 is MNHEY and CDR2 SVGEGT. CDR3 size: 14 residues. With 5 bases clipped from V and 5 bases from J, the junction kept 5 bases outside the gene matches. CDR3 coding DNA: TGTGCCAGCAGTCTTTGGACAGGGGGCAACGAGCAGTACTTC. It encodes CASSLWTGGNEQYF.

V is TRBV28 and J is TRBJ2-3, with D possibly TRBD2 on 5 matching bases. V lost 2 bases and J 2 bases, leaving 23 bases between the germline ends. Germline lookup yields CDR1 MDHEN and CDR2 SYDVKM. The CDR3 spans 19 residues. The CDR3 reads CASSLGTRGSRLDTDTQYF. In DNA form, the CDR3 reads TGTGCCAGCAGTTTAGGAACTCGGGGAAGCCGGCTGGACACAGATACGCAGTATTTT.

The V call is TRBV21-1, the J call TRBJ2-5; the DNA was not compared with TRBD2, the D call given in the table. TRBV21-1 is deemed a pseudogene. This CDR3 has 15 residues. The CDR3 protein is CASNKNRGERETQYF. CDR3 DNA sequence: TGTGCCAGCAACAAAAACCGGGGGGAAAGGGAGACCCAGTACTTC.

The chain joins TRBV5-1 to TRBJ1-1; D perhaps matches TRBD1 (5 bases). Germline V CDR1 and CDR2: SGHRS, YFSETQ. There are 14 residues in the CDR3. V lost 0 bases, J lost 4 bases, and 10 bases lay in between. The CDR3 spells CASSLGGQGTEAFF. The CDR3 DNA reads TGCGCCAGCAGCTTGGGCGGACAAGGCACTGAAGCTTTCTTT.

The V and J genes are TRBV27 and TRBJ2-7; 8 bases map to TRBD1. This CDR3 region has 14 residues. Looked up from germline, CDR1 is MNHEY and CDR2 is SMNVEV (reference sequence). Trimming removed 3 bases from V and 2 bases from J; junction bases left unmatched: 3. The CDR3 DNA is TGTGCCAGCAGTTTTAGGGACAGGCCCTACGAGCAGTACTTC. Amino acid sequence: CASSFRDRPYEQYF.

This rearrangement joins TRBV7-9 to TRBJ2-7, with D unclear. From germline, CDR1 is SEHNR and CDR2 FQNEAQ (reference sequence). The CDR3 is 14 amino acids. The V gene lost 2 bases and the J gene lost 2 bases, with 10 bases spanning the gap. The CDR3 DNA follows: TGTGCCAGCAGCTTACCCGAGTACCCCTACGAGCAGTACTTC. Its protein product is CASSLPEYPYEQYF.

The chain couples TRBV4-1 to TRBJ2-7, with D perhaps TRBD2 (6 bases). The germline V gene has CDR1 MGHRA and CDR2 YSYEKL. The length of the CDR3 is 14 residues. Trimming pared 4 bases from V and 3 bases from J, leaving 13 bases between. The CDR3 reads CASSRGREVYEQYF. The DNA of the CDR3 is TGCGCCAGCAGCCGGGGCAGGGAGGTCTACGAGCAGTACTTC.

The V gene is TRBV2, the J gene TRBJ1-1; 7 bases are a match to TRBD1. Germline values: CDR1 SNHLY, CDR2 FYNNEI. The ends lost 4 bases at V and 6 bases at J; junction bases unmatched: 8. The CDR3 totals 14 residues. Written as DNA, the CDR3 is TGTGCCAGCAGTGCGTTACAGGGGAGAGCTGAAGCTTTCTTT. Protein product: CASSALQGRAEAFF. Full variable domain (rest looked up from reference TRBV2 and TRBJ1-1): EPEVTQTPSHQVTQMGQEVILRCVPISNHLYFYWYRQILGQKVEFLVSFYNNEISEKSEIFDDQFSVERPDGSNFTLKIRSTKLEDSAMYFCASSALQGRAEAFFGQGTRLTVV.

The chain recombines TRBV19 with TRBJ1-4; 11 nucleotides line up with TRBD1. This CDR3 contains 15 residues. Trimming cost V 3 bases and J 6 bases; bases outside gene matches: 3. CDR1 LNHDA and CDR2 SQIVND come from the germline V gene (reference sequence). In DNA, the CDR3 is TGTGCCAGTAGTATCTCGGGACAGGGGGATGAAAAACTGTTTTTT. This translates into CASSISGQGDEKLFF.

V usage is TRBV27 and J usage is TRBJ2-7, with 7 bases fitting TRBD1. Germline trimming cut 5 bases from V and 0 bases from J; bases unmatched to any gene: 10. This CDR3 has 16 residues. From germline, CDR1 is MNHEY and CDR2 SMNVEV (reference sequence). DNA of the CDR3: TGTGCCAGCAGTCCACTAGGGACAGCCAGCTCCTACGAGCAGTACTTC. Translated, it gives CASSPLGTASSYEQYF.

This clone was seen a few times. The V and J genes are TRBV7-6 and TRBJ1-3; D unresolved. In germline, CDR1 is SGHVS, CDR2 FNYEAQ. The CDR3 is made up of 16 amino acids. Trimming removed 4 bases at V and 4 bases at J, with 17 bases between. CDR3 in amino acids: CASSSSAATVGNTIYF. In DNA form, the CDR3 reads TGTGCCAGCAGCTCCTCCGCCGCGACTGTGGGAAACACCATATATTTT.

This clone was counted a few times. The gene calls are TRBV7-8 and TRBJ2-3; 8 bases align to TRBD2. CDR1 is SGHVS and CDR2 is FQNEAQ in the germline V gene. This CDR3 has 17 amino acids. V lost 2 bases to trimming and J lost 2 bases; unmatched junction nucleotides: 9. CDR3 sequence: CASSLSGGTRNTDTQYF. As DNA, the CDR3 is TGTGCCAGCAGCTTATCGGGGGGGACTAGGAACACAGATACGCAGTATTTT.

The CDR3 protein is CASSLYGTSNSPLHF. CDR3 DNA: TGTGCCAGCAGCCTATACGGGACTTCGAATTCACCCCTCCACTTT. This chain joins TRBV7-9 and TRBJ1-6; perhaps TRBD1 as D (5 bases). CDR3 length: 15 residues. Germline V gene lookup returns CDR1 SEHNR and CDR2 FQNEAQ (reference sequence). The V gene lost 5 bases and the J gene lost 7 bases, with 15 bases spanning the gap.

CDR3 sequence: CASSMRGSGANVLTF. CDR3 in DNA: TGTGCCAGTAGTATGCGCGGCTCTGGGGCCAACGTCCTGACTTTC. The chain combines TRBV19 with TRBJ2-6, with D unresolved. Trimming took off 3 bases at V and 0 bases at J, with 6 bases between the two ends. CDR1 is LNHDA and CDR2 is SQIVND in the germline V gene (reference sequence). The CDR3 runs 15 residues. Filled out from reference TRBV19 and TRBJ2-6, the complete variable domain reads DGGITQSPKYLFRKEGQNVTLSCEQNLNHDAMYWYRQDPGQGLRLIYYSQIVNDFQKGDIAEGYSVSREKKESFPLTVTSAQKNPTAFYLCASSMRGSGANVLTFGAGSRLTVL.

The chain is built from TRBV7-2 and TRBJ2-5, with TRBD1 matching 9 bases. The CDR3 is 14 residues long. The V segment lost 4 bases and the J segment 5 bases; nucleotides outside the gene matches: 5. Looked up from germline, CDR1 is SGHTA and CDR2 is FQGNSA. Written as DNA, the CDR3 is TGTGCCAGCAGCTGGCACAGGGGGCTGGAGACCCAGTACTTC. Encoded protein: CASSWHRGLETQYF.

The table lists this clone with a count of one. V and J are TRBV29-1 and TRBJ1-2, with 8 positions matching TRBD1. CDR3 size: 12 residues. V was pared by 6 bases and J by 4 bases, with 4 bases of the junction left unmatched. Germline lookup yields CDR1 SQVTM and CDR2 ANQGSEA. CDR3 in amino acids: CSVVQGGYGYTF. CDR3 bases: TGCAGCGTCGTACAGGGGGGCTATGGCTACACCTTC. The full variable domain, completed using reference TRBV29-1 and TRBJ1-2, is SAVISQKPSRDICQRGTSLTIQCQVDSQVTMMFWYRQQPGQSLTLIATANQGSEATYESGFVIDKFPISRPNLTFSTLTVSNMSPEDSSIYLCSVVQGGYGYTFGSGTRLTVV.

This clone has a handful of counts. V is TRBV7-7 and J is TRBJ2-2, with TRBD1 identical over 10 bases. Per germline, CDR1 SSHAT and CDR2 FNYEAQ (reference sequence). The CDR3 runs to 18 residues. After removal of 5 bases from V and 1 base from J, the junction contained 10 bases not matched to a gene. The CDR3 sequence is CASSITTGGVGNTGELFF. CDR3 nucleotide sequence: TGTGCCAGCAGCATAACGACAGGGGGCGTGGGGAACACCGGGGAGCTGTTTTTT. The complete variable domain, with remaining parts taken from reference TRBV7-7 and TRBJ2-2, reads GAGVSQSPRYKVTKRGQDVTLRCDPISSHATLYWYQQALGQGPEFLTYFNYEAQPDKSGLPSDRFSAERPEGSISTLTIQRTEQRDSAMYRCASSITTGGVGNTGELFFGEGSRLTVL.

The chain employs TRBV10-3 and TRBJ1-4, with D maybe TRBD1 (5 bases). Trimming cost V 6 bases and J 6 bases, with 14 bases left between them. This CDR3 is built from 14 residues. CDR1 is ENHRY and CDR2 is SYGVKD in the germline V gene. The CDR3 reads CAISPGNVDEKLFF. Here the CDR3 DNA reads TGTGCCATCAGCCCAGGGAATGTTGATGAAAAACTGTTTTTT.

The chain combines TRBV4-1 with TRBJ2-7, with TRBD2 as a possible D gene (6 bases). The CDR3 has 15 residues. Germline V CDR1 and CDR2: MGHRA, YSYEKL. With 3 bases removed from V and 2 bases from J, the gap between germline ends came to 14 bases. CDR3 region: CASSHGGDGAYEQYF. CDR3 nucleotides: TGCGCCAGCAGCCACGGCGGGGACGGAGCCTACGAGCAGTACTTC.

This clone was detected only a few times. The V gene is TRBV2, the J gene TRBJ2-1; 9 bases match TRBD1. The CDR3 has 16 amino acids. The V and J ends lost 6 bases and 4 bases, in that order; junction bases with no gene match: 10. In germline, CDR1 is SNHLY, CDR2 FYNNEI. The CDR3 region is CASRRPTGGMYNEQFF. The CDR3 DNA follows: TGTGCCAGCAGACGACCTACAGGGGGCATGTACAATGAGCAGTTCTTC.

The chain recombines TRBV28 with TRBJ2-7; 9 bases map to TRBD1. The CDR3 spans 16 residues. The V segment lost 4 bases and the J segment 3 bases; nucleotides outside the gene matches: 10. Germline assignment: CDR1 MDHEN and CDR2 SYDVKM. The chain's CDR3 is CASSSADHRGLYEQYF. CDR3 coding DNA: TGTGCCAGCAGTTCAGCCGACCACAGGGGGCTCTACGAGCAGTACTTC. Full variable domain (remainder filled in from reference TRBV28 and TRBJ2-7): DVKVTQSSRYLVKRTGEKVFLECVQDMDHENMFWYRQDPGLGLRLIYFSYDVKMKEKGDIPEGYSVSREKKERFSLILESASTNQTSMYLCASSSADHRGLYEQYFGPGTRLTVT.

The CDR3 nucleotides are TGTGCCAGCAGCTCCTTCCCCGGAGGAAATGAGCAGTTCTTC. Amino acids: CASSSFPGGNEQFF. The chain is built from TRBV7-3 and TRBJ2-1; perhaps TRBD2 as D (5 bases). The CDR3 runs 14 residues. Per the germline V gene, CDR1 is SGHTA and CDR2 is FQGTGA. Trimming pared 4 bases from V and 7 bases from J, leaving 14 bases between.

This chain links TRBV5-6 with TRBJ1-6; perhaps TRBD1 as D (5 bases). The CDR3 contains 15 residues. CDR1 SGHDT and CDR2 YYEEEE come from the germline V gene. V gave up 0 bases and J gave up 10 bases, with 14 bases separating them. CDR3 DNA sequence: TGTGCCAGCAGCTTGGTTGCAGGGATGGACTCACCCCTCCACTTT. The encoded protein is CASSLVAGMDSPLHF.

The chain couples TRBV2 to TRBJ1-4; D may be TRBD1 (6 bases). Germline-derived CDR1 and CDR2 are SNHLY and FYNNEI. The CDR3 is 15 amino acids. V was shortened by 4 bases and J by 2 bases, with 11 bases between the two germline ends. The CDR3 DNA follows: TGTGCCAGCAGTGGTTTGGACAGTACTAATGAAAAACTGTTTTTT. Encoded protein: CASSGLDSTNEKLFF.

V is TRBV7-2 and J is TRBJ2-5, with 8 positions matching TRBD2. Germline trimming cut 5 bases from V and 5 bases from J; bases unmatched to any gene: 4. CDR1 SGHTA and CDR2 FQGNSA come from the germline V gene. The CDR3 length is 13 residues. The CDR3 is CASSQTSDETQYF. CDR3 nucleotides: TGTGCCAGCAGCCAGACTAGCGATGAGACCCAGTACTTC.

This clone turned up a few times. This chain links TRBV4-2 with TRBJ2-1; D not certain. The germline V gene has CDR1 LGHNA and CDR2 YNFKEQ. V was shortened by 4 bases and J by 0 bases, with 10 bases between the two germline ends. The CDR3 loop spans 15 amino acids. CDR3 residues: CASSRNSASYNEQFF. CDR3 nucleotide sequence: TGTGCCAGCAGCCGAAACAGTGCCTCCTACAATGAGCAGTTCTTC.